This record covers a single TCR beta chain. What it binds is unknown. This table comes from immunoSEQ multiplex PCR, and its TCRdb copy is limited to in-frame clones, with some not included. The sample has about 81,000 clones, around 83% seen once. This entry is derived from a study of T cell responses to AZD1222 COVID-19 vaccine. CDR1 SGHRS and CDR2 YFSETQ come from the germline V gene. The CDR3 contains 18 residues. Trimming stripped 6 bases from V and 3 bases from J, with 27 bases between. The study's findings and limits: After the peak T cell response, and only then, were repertoires sampled. At study baseline, merely more than 5 AZD1222 recipients were seropositive.

The sample consisted of peripheral blood, taken 28 days after the second AZD1222 dose. The clonotype originates from an adult who received the AZD1222 COVID-19 vaccine. This rearrangement joins TRBV5-1 to TRBJ1-1; D not resolved. In DNA, the CDR3 is TGCGCCAGCAAACGTACCGCGGGGTCTAGGGCGTTAGACACTGAAGCTTTCTTT. Protein: CASKRTAGSRALDTEAFF.